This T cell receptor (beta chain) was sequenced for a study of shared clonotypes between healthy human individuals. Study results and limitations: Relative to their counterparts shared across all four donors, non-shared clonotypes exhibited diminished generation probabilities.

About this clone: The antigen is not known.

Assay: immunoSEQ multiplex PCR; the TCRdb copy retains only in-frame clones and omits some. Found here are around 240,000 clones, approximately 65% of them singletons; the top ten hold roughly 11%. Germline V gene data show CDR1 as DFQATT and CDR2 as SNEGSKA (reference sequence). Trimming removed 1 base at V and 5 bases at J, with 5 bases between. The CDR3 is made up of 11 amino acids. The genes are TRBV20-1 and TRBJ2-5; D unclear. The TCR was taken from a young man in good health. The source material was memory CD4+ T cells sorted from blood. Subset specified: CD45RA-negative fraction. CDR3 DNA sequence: TGCAGTGCTAGAGGTTACGAGACCCAGTACTTC. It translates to CSARGYETQYF.